Shown below are 16 T cell receptor beta chains from a single sample sequenced in a study of cytomegalovirus exposure and HLA in healthy donors. This PCR relied on a set of 60 Vbeta primers and 13 Jbeta primers. The assay was immunoSEQ multiplex PCR, and TCRdb's table has in-frame clones only and misses some. The sample yields 95,000 or so clones, 81% seen once. Sequences were obtained from PBMCs. All receptors come from a woman in her seventies in good health and CMV-seropositive.

V is TRBV9 and J is TRBJ2-3; tentative D call: TRBD1 (6 bases). CDR1 and CDR2 from the germline V gene are SGDLS and YYNGEE. This CDR3 has 14 amino acids. Trimming left V 0 bases short and J 7 bases short, with 12 bases between. DNA of the CDR3: TGTGCCAGCAGCGTAGAGGCAGGGGTTTATACGCAGTATTTT. Translating it yields CASSVEAGVYTQYF.

The genes are TRBV15 and TRBJ2-3, with 7 bases lining up with TRBD1. The V and J ends lost 0 bases and 6 bases, in that order; junction bases with no gene match: 6. CDR1 is LNHNV, CDR2 YYDKDF, per germline (reference sequence). The CDR3 is 15 amino acids. The CDR3 region has the DNA TGTGCCACCAGCAGAGAGGGAAGGGGGCTTGATACGCAGTATTTT. This translates into CATSREGRGLDTQYF.

This clone was seen only once. J is TRBJ1-4 and V is TRBV5-1; D gene unclear. This CDR3 contains 15 residues. Germline V gene data show CDR1 as SGHRS and CDR2 as YFSETQ. Trimming removed 4 bases from V and 4 bases from J, with 14 bases in between. As DNA, the CDR3 is TGCGCCAGCAGCCTCACAACGGGGAATAATGAAAAACTGTTTTTT. It yields the protein CASSLTTGNNEKLFF.

The gene calls are TRBV11-2 and TRBJ2-3; D is perhaps TRBD1 (6 bases). The V end was cut by 2 bases, the J end by 0 bases, with 15 bases between. Germline CDR1 reads SGHAT; CDR2 reads FQNNGV. The CDR3 runs to 17 residues. In DNA form, the CDR3 reads TGTGCCAGCAGCTTACCCACTAGGACAGAAAGCACAGATACGCAGTATTTT. This translates into CASSLPTRTESTDTQYF.

The chain combines TRBV2 with TRBJ2-1; TRBD1 is a possible D gene (5 bases). V lost 1 base to trimming and J lost 9 bases, with 7 bases between them. Germline assignment: CDR1 SNHLY and CDR2 FYNNEI. The CDR3 extends over 12 amino acids. The CDR3 nucleotides are TGTGCCAGCAGTGAAGTCAGGGTTGAGCAGTTCTTC. This codes for CASSEVRVEQFF.

The chain carries TRBV5-4 and TRBJ2-5, with D maybe TRBD1 (5 bases). The J call is in doubt because the DNA end fits TRBJ2-7 better. The CDR3 runs to 12 residues. From germline, CDR1 is SGHNT and CDR2 YYREEE (reference sequence). CDR3 sequence: CASSPPQGEQYF. As DNA, the CDR3 is TGTGCCAGCAGCCCCCCGCAGGGCGAGCAGTACTTC.

Turning to this clone: This same CDR3 is encoded by further DNA sequences in the sample. This chain uses TRBV5-1 with TRBJ2-7, with 11 bases fitting TRBD2. Germline V CDR1 and CDR2: SGHRS, YFSETQ. This CDR3 contains 15 residues. The V gene end was trimmed by 0 bases and the J gene end by 3 bases; junction bases not matched to a gene: 2. The CDR3 nucleotides are TGCGCCAGCAGCTTGGGCGGGACTAGCGGCTACGAGCAGTACTTC. This sequence encodes CASSLGGTSGYEQYF.

This clone was counted between two and nine times. The V and J genes are TRBV2 and TRBJ2-5; D call uncertain. The J call may be wrong; the DNA end is better matched by TRBJ2-7. CDR1 and CDR2 from the germline V gene are SNHLY and FYNNEI. This CDR3 spans 17 amino acids. This CDR3 is CASSEVPSFTRSYEQYF. DNA for the CDR3: TGTGCCAGCAGTGAAGTGCCCTCTTTTACCCGCTCCTACGAGCAGTACTTC.

The rearrangement links TRBV6-1 to TRBJ2-3, with D possibly TRBD1 on 5 matching bases. This CDR3 is 15 amino acids long. V was trimmed by 0 bases and J by 3 bases, leaving 10 bases between them. Germline loops: CDR1 MNHNS, CDR2 SASEGT. DNA for the CDR3: TGTGCCAGCAGTGAAGCCGGGCAGGGTACAGATACGCAGTATTTT. This sequence encodes CASSEAGQGTDTQYF.

This chain uses TRBV28 with TRBJ1-4; D is unresolved. V was clipped by 3 bases and J by 8 bases, with 16 bases between them. The CDR3 is 15 residues long. Looked up from germline, CDR1 is MDHEN and CDR2 is SYDVKM. CDR3 sequence reads: CASSFTTSTREKLFF. Here the CDR3 DNA reads TGTGCCAGCAGTTTCACCACCTCGACGAGGGAAAAACTGTTTTTT.

J is TRBJ2-2 and V is TRBV11-3; a possible D gene is TRBD1 (6 bases). The CDR3 consists of 18 residues. The germline V and J ends were trimmed by 1 base and 5 bases, with 20 bases remaining between them. Germline CDR1 is SGHNT and CDR2 is YENEEA. The CDR3 sequence is CASSLVTGAGVRTGELFF. The CDR3, as DNA: TGTGCCAGCAGCTTAGTGACTGGGGCAGGGGTCCGGACCGGGGAGCTGTTTTTT.

This clone was seen a single time. The chain joins TRBV5-1 to TRBJ2-3, with TRBD2 matching 12 bases. This CDR3 has 16 amino acids. Looked up from germline, CDR1 is SGHRS and CDR2 is YFSETQ. The V segment lost 3 bases and the J segment 0 bases; nucleotides outside the gene matches: 2. This chain's CDR3 is CASSSGTSGSTDTQYF. The DNA of the CDR3 is TGCGCCAGCAGCTCTGGGACTAGCGGGAGCACAGATACGCAGTATTTT. Supplemented by reference TRBV5-1 and TRBJ2-3, the full variable domain reads KAGVTQTPRYLIKTRGQQVTLSCSPISGHRSVSWYQQTPGQGLQFLFEYFSETQRNKGNFPGRFSGRQFSNSRSEMNVSTLELGDSALYLCASSSGTSGSTDTQYFGPGTRLTVL.

V usage is TRBV5-4 and J usage is TRBJ1-5; D is unclear. There are 13 residues in the CDR3. Germline lookup yields CDR1 SGHNT and CDR2 YYREEE (reference sequence). The V end was cut by 5 bases, the J end by 3 bases, with 9 bases between. In DNA form, the CDR3 reads TGTGCCAGCAGTGAGTCCCCCAATCAGCCCCAGCATTTT. This codes for CASSESPNQPQHF.

This clone was observed a few times. The rearrangement links TRBV6-5 to TRBJ2-7; a possible D gene is TRBD1 (6 bases). The CDR3 extends over 14 amino acids. CDR1 is MNHEY and CDR2 is SVGAGI in the germline V gene. Trimming cost V 2 bases and J 5 bases, with 13 bases left between them. The CDR3 bases are TGTGCCAGCAGTTACCGGACAGAAGGCGACGAGCAGTACTTC. Amino acid sequence: CASSYRTEGDEQYF.

CDR3 in amino acids: CASSLGTSGTSEQYF. CDR3 nucleotides: TGTGCCAGCAGCTTAGGGACTAGCGGGACGTCCGAGCAGTACTTC. V usage is TRBV11-3 and J usage is TRBJ2-7; 12 bases map to TRBD2. The CDR3 totals 15 residues. Trimming at V came to 1 base and at J to 6 bases, leaving 4 bases not matched to a gene. Germline lookup yields CDR1 SGHNT and CDR2 YENEEA. Looking up the rest from reference TRBV11-3 and TRBJ2-7 gives the full variable domain: EAGVVQSPRYKIIEKKQPVAFWCNPISGHNTLYWYLQNLGQGPELLIRYENEEAVDDSQLPKDRFSAERLKGVDSTLKIQPAELGDSAVYLCASSLGTSGTSEQYFGPGTRLTVT.

V is TRBV7-2 and J is TRBJ2-5, with 9 positions matching TRBD2. The V and J ends lost 3 bases and 1 base, in that order; junction bases with no gene match: 3. There are 15 residues in the CDR3. Germline assignment: CDR1 SGHTA and CDR2 FQGNSA. The CDR3 loop is CASSFRGRVQETQYF. Written as DNA, the CDR3 is TGTGCCAGCAGCTTCCGCGGGAGGGTCCAAGAGACCCAGTACTTC.